This TCR beta chain is from a study of blood T cell repertoires in COVID-19. Study processing details: Amplification of reference gene primers provided the estimated nucleated cell counts. Here immunoSEQ multiplex PCR was the method, and the copy in TCRdb shows in-frame clones only, minus some. D and trimming come from the DNA, and the V and J calls and clone size come from that table. The sample has about 330,000 clones; over 70% are singletons. Germline V gene lookup returns CDR1 KGHSH and CDR2 LQKENI. Deletions cut 0 bases from V and 5 bases from J, with 13 bases between. The CDR3 runs 15 residues. Participants came from fewer than 25 US areas, aged roughly 18 to 95 years. Participants reported their clinical history, and cohort assignment relied on those reports. Two negative PCRs, clearance, or symptom resolution were required of recovered Cohort 3 donors.

Sequenced material: PBMCs or T cells enriched from blood (not recorded which). The rearrangement joins TRBV18 to TRBJ1-2; weak D call: TRBD1 (6 bases). The receptor's source is a man aged 25 to 40 who had recovered from COVID-19. Written as DNA, the CDR3 is TGTGCCAGCTCACCACCTCCAGGGGCCTCGTATGGCTACACCTTC. This encodes CASSPPPGASYGYTF.